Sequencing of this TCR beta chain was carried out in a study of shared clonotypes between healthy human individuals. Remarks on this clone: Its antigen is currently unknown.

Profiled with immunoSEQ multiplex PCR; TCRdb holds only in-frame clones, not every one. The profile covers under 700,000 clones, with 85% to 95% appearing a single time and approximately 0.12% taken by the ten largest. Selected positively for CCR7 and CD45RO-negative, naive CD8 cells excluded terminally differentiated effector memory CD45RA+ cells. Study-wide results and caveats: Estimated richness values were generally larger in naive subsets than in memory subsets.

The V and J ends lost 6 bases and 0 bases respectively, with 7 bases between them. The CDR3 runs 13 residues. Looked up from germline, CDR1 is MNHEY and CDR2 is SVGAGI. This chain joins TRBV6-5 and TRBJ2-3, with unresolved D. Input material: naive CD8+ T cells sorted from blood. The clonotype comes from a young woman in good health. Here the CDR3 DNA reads TGTGCCAGCAGCCCCGCTAGCACAGATACGCAGTATTTT. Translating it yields CASSPASTDTQYF.